This T cell receptor (beta chain) was identified in a study of glioma-infiltrating T cells after dendritic cell vaccination. Study results and limitations: Survival was not directly related to TCR clonality in these patients.

About this clone: Its antigen is not known.

The sample's time point: after dendritic cell vaccination, including at tumor progression/relapse. Selection required adequate fresh-frozen tumor tissue plus more than two years' survival data. The germline CDR1 and CDR2 sequences are SGHDT and YYEEEE. V lost 2 bases to trimming and J lost 4 bases, with 9 bases between them. The CDR3 loop spans 13 amino acids. The immunoSEQ assay amplified TCRB CDR3 from up to roughly 2 ug DNA. The primer mix had 60 V beta and 13 J beta primers. The assay was immunoSEQ multiplex PCR, and TCRdb's table has in-frame clones only and misses some. The repertoire holds roughly 100,000 clones, 85% to 90% seen once, with approximately 2.7% in the top ten.

The specimen comprised blood, sampled after dendritic cell vaccination. The chain recombines TRBV5-6 with TRBJ1-1, with D unresolved. This receptor was taken from a human donor with glioblastoma. For the CDR3, the DNA is TGTGCCAGCAGCTTCGGGGAGAGCACTGAAGCTTTCTTT. This codes for CASSFGESTEAFF. Variable domain in full (rest from reference TRBV5-6 and TRBJ1-1): DAGVTQSPTHLIKTRGQQVTLRCSPKSGHDTVSWYQQALGQGPQFIFQYYEEEERQRGNFPDRFSGHQFPNYSSELNVNALLLGDSALYLCASSFGESTEAFFGQGTRLTVV.